This paragraph covers one TCR beta chain sequence. Its antigen is not identified. TCRdb called the 5' RACE reads again in MiXCR, with one record for every CDR3 protein. The sample yields around 540,000 distinct CDR3 sequences, about 13% seen once. This sample was taken from a study of CD8 T cells in ankylosing spondylitis. Study-level findings and limits: Typical of ankylosing spondylitis blood, it appeared, was a TCR beta motif of eight highly homologous variants. The study looked at matched synovial fluid samples from ankylosing spondylitis patients. Disease-linked clones were reported to be significantly enriched there. Certain motif variants had earlier appeared in reactive arthritis synovial fluid and blood.

CDR1 SEHNR and CDR2 FQNEAQ come from the germline V gene (reference sequence). The CDR3 has 16 amino acids. V lost 0 bases to trimming and J lost 3 bases, with 14 bases between them. This receptor was obtained from a male donor with ankylosing spondylitis. The specimen sequenced was blood, either unsorted or a sorted T cell fraction (not recorded which). The chain is built from TRBV7-9 and TRBJ1-1; a possible D gene is TRBD1 (5 bases). The CDR3 DNA reads as TGTGCCAGCAGCTTAGCGCTAGCAGGGAGCTACACTGAAGCTTTCTTT. This sequence encodes CASSLALAGSYTEAFF.